The table lists the clone carrying this TCR beta chain with many counts. V dropped 5 bases and J dropped 6; count of bases not matched to a gene: 10. The CDR3 contains 15 residues. CDR1 is SGHDT and CDR2 is YYEEEE in the germline V gene. No patient had received any treatment before thyroid surgery. The entry originates in a study of metastatic and nonmetastatic thyroid tumors. Per the study methods: Clinicopathological groups supplied CDR3 differences that were used to build a distant-metastasis classifier for papillary thyroid cancer. Via MiXCR, TCRdb re-called the PCR reads. The V and J calls come from TCRdb's annotation, not from the publication. The table lists roughly 58,000 clones, approximately 4.1% of them singletons.

This receptor was obtained from a female donor with papillary thyroid cancer or a benign thyroid nodule (not recorded which). Some clones in this sample may be carry-over from other donors' samples. The rearrangement links TRBV5-6 to TRBJ2-2; 7 bases align to TRBD2. Material for sequencing was blood. CDR3 sequence reads: CASSFAGTKSGELFF. The CDR3 coding sequence is TGTGCCAGCAGTTTCGCCGGGACTAAGTCCGGGGAGCTGTTTTTT.